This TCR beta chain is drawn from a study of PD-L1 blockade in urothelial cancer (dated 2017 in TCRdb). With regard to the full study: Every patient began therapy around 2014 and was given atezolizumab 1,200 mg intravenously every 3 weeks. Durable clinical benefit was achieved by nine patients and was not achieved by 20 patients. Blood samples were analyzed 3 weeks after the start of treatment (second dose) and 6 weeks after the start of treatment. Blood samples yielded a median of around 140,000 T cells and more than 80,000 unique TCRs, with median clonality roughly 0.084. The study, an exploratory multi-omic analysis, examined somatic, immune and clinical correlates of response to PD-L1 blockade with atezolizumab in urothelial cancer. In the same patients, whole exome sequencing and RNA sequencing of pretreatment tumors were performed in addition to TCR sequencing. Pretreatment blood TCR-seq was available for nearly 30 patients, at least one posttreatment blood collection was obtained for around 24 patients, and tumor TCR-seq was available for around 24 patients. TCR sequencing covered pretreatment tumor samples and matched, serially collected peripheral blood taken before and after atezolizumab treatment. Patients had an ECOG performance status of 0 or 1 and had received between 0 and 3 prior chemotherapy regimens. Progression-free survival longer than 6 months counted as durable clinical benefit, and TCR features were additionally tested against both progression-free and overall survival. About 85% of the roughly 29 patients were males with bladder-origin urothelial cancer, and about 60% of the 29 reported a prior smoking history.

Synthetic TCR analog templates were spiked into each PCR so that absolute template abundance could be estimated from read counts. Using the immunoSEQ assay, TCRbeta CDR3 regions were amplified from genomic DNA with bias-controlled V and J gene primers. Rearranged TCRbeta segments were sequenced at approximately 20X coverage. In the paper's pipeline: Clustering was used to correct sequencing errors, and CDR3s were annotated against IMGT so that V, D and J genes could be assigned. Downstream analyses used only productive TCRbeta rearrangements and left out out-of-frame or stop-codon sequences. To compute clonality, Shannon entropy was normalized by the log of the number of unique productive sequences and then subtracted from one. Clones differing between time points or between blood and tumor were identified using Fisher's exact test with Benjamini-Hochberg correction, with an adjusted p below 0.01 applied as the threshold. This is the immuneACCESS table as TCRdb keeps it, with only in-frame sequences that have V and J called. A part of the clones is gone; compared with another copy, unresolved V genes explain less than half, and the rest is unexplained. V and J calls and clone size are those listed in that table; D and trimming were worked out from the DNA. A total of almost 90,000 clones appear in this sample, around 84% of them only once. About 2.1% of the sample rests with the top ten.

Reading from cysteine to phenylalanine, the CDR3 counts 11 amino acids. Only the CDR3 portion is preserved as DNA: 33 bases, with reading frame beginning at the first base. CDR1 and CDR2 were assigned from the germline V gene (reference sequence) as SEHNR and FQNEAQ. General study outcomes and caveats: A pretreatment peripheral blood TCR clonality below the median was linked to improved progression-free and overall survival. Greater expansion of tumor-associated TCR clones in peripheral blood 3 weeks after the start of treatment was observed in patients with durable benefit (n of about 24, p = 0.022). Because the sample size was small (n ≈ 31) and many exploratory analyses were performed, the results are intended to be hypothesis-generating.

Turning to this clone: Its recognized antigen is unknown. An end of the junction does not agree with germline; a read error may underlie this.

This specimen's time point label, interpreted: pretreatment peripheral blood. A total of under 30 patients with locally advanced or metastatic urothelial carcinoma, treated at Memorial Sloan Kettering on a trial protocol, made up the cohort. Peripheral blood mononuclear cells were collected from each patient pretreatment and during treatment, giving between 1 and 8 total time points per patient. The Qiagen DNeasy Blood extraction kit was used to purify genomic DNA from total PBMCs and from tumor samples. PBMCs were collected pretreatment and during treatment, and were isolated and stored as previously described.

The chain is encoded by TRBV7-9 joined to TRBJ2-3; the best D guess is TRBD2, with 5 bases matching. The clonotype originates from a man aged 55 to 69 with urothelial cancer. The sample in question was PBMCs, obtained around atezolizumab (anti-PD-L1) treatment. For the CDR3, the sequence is CASTPRDMQYF. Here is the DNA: TGTGCCAGCACCCCGAGGGATATGCAGTATTTT.